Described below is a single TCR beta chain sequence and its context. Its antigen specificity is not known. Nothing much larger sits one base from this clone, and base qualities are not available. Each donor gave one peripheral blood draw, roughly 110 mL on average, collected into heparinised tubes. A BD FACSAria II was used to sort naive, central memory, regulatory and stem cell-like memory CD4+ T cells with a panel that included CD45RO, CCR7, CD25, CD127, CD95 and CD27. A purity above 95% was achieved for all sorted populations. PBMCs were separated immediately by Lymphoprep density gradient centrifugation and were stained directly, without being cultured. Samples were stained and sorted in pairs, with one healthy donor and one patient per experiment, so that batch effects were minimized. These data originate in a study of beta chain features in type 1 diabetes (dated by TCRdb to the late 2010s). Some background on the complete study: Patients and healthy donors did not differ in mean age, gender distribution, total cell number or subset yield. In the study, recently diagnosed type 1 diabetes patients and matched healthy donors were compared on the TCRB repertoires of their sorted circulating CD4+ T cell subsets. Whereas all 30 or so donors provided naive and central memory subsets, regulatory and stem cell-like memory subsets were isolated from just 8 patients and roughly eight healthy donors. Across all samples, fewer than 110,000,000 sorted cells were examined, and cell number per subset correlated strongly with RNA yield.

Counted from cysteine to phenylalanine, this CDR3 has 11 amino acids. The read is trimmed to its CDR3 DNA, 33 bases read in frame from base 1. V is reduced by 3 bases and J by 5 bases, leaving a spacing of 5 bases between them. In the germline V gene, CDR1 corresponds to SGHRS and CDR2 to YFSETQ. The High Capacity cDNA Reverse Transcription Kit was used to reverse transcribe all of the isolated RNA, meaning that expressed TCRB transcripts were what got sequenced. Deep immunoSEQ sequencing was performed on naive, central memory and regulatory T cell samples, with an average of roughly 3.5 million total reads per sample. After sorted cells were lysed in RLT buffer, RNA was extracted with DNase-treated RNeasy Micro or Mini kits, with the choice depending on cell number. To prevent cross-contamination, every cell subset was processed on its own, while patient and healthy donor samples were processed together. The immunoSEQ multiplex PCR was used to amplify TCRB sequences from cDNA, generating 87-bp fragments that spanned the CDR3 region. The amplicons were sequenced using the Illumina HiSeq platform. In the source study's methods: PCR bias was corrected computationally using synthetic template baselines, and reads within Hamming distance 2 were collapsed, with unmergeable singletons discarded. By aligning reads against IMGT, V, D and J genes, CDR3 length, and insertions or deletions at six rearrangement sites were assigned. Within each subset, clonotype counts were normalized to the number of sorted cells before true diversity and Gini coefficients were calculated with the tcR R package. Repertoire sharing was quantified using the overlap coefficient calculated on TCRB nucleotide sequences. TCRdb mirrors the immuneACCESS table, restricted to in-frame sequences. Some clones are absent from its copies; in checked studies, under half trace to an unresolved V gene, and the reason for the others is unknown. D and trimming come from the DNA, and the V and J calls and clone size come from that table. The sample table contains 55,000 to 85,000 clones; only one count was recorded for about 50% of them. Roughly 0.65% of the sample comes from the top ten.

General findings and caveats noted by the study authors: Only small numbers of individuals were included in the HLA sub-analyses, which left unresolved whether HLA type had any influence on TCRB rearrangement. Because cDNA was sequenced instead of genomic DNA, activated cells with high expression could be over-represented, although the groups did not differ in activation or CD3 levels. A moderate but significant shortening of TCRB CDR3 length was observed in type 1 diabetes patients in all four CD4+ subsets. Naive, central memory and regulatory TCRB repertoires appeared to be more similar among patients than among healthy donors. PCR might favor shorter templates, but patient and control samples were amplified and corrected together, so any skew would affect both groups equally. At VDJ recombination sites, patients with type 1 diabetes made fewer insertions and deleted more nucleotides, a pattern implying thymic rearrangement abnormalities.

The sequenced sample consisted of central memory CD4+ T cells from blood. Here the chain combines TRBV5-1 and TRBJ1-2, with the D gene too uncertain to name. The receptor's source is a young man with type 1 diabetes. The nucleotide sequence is TGCGCCAGCAGCTCTGCGTATGGCTACACCTTC. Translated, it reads CASSSAYGYTF.